Below are 21 T cell receptor beta chains sequenced from a single sample in a study of T cells in Graves' hyperthyroidism and ophthalmopathy. The source material, RNA transcripts, was used to amplify TCR beta CDR3 regions. First-round RT-PCR targeting the TCR CDR3 was performed with the HTBI primer set. TCRdb processed the multiplex PCR reads anew with MiXCR; each CDR3 protein has one entry. This table holds hundreds of thousands of distinct CDR3 sequences, over 12% found once. Sequencing was done on a sample of blood. The receptors stem from a woman in her thirties or forties with Graves' ophthalmopathy.

The chain couples TRBV27 to TRBJ2-3; D might be TRBD1 or TRBD2, each matching 6 bases. CDR3 length equals 15 residues. Deletions cut 6 bases from V and 2 bases from J, with 15 bases between. CDR1 MNHEY and CDR2 SMNVEV come from the germline V gene (reference sequence). Here the CDR3 DNA reads TGTGCCAGCAGCTTGGAGGGACACTTCACAGATACGCAGTATTTT. It translates to CASSLEGHFTDTQYF.

In regard to this clonotype: With a much larger clone just one base away, this may be a read error. The V call is TRBV12-5, the J call TRBJ1-2; the D is unclear. The V gene's germline CDR1 is LGHNT and CDR2 FRNRAP. The CDR3 totals 11 residues. This CDR3 is CACGLNYGYTF. Here the CDR3 DNA reads TGTGCTTGTGGTTTAAACTATGGCTACACCTTC.

The sample holds a few counts of this clonotype. This CDR3 fails to terminate in the conserved phenylalanine or tryptophan, so it likely reflects a read error. The chain is built from TRBV4-3 and TRBJ2-7; 11 bases agree with TRBD2. The CDR3 sequence is 15 residues long. V gave up 4 bases and J gave up 5 bases; unmatched junction bases: 7. From germline, CDR1 is LGHNA and CDR2 YSLEER. CDR3 DNA sequence: TGCGCCAGCAGCCGAGCGGGACTAGCGGAAGACGAGCAGTACCTC. Its translation is CASSRAGLAEDEQYL.

V gene TRBV6-2 or TRBV6-3 combines with J gene TRBJ1-5, with D hard to call. With 2 bases removed from V and 2 bases from J, the gap between germline ends came to 16 bases. Germline V gene data show CDR1 as MNHEY and CDR2 as SVGEGT. The CDR3 covers 17 residues. The CDR3 is CASSYILGDLGNQPQHF. As DNA, the CDR3 is TGTGCCAGCAGTTACATACTTGGGGATTTGGGCAATCAGCCCCAGCATTTT.

There are many counts of this clonotype. This chain uses TRBV7-2 with TRBJ2-7; D might be TRBD1 or TRBD2, each matching 6 bases. Germline lookup yields CDR1 SGHTA and CDR2 FQGNSA. The CDR3 length is 15 residues. V lost 2 bases, J lost 0 bases, and 11 bases lay in between. The CDR3 nucleotides read TGTGCCAGCAGCTTAAGGGGGGAGAGCTCCTACGAGCAGTACTTC. It specifies CASSLRGESSYEQYF.

This clonotype has ten or more counts. The chain carries TRBV2 and TRBJ1-1; TRBD1 might be the D (5 bases). Trimming pared 10 bases from V and 7 bases from J, leaving 10 bases between. The CDR3 contains 10 residues. Germline V gene sequence: CDR1 SNHLY, CDR2 FYNNEI. CDR3 residues: CATSGVEAFF. In DNA form, the CDR3 reads TGTGCCACCTCGGGGGTTGAAGCTTTCTTT. The whole variable domain, filled in from reference TRBV2 and TRBJ1-1, reads EPEVTQTPSHQVTQMGQEVILRCVPISNHLYFYWYRQILGQKVEFLVSFYNNEISEKSEIFDDQFSVERPDGSNFTLKIRSTKLEDSAMYFCATSGVEAFFGQGTRLTVV.

This clonotype was recorded a few times. The chain uses TRBV18 and TRBJ2-4; perhaps TRBD2 as D (6 bases). V lost 1 base, J lost 4 bases, and 14 bases lay in between. Germline V gene lookup returns CDR1 KGHSH and CDR2 LQKENI. The CDR3 is 16 residues long. The CDR3 sequence: CASSPLTGVRKNIQYF. The CDR3 DNA is TGTGCCAGCTCACCACTTACGGGAGTACGGAAAAACATTCAGTACTTC.

This clonotype was counted ten times or more. The rearrangement uses TRBV29-1 and TRBJ1-1, with D perhaps matching TRBD1 (5 bases). V lost 6 bases and J 11 bases, leaving 10 bases between the germline ends. The V gene's germline CDR1 is SQVTM and CDR2 ANQGSEA. CDR3 length equals 9 residues. The CDR3 nucleotides are TGCAGCGTAGACCGGGGGGCTTTCTTT. Translated: CSVDRGAFF. Full variable domain (rest looked up from reference TRBV29-1 and TRBJ1-1): SAVISQKPSRDICQRGTSLTIQCQVDSQVTMMFWYRQQPGQSLTLIATANQGSEATYESGFVIDKFPISRPNLTFSTLTVSNMSPEDSSIYLCSVDRGAFFGQGTRLTVV.

The rearrangement links TRBV2 to TRBJ2-7; the match to TRBD1 covers 7 bases. CDR3 length: 14 amino acids. Germline loops: CDR1 SNHLY, CDR2 FYNNEI. V was pared by 3 bases and J by 3 bases, with 5 bases of the junction left unmatched. This chain's CDR3 is CASSEVQGFYEQYF. CDR3 sequence (DNA): TGTGCCAGCAGTGAGGTACAGGGGTTCTACGAGCAGTACTTC.

This clonotype was observed at least ten times. The rearrangement uses TRBV12-3 or TRBV12-4 and TRBJ2-7; 10 nucleotides line up with TRBD2. Trimming took 5 bases from V and 6 from J; bases not matched to a gene: 10. The CDR3 has 15 residues. The CDR3, as DNA: TGTGCCAGCAGTCCGGGACTAGCGCGATCTCCCGAGCAGTACTTC. Amino acid sequence: CASSPGLARSPEQYF.

This clonotype came up many times. The rearrangement uses TRBV9 and TRBJ1-1, with 9 positions matching TRBD1. Germline CDR1 and CDR2: SGDLS and YYNGEE. Trimming took 3 bases from V and 6 from J; bases not matched to a gene: 15. The CDR3 consists of 17 residues. The CDR3 here is CASSAYLSTGGLAEAFF. The CDR3 DNA follows: TGTGCCAGCAGCGCCTACCTTTCGACAGGGGGTTTGGCTGAAGCTTTCTTT. Full variable domain (rest looked up from reference TRBV9 and TRBJ1-1): DSGVTQTPKHLITATGQRVTLRCSPRSGDLSVYWYQQSLDQGLQFLIQYYNGEERAKGNILERFSAQQFPDLHSELNLSSLELGDSALYFCASSAYLSTGGLAEAFFGQGTRLTVV.

V and J are TRBV12-3 or TRBV12-4 and TRBJ1-1, with a tentative D call TRBD1 (5 bases). CDR3 length: 14 amino acids. Trimming removed 6 bases at V and 0 bases at J, with 11 bases between. This chain's CDR3 is CASSIGTLNTEAFF. The DNA for the CDR3 is TGTGCCAGCAGCATCGGGACGTTGAACACTGAAGCTTTCTTT.

This clonotype was picked up a small number of times. The rearrangement links TRBV7-2 to TRBJ2-3; D unclear. Germline assignment: CDR1 SGHTA and CDR2 FQGNSA. Trimming cost V 0 bases and J 5 bases, with 3 bases left between them. The CDR3 has 12 residues. CDR3 bases: TGTGCCAGCAGCTTAGCCCTAGATACGCAGTATTTT. Translated: CASSLALDTQYF.

The chain is built from TRBV11-1 and TRBJ2-2; no clear D. The V gene's germline CDR1 is SGHAT and CDR2 FQDESV (reference sequence). The CDR3 length is 16 residues. V was pared by 0 bases and J by 0 bases, with 8 bases between. The CDR3 spells CASSLADTANTGELFF. The CDR3 nucleotides are TGTGCCAGCAGCTTAGCCGACACAGCGAACACCGGGGAGCTGTTTTTT.

The V gene is TRBV20-1, the J gene TRBJ1-1; 10 bases agree with TRBD1. Germline CDR1 DFQATT, CDR2 SNEGSKA (reference sequence). There are 14 residues in the CDR3. V lost 6 bases and J lost 6; bases outside the gene matches: 10. The CDR3 nucleotides are TGCAGTGCCGGGGGGGACAGGGGAACCGCTGAAGCTTTCTTT. Translating gives CSAGGDRGTAEAFF.

This clonotype turned up a few times. The junction departs from the called germline gene at one end, perhaps through a read error. The chain has TRBV4-1 and TRBJ1-5; D perhaps matches TRBD1 (6 bases). This CDR3 is built from 16 residues. Germline CDR1 and CDR2: MGHRA and YSYEKL. The CDR3 spells CASSQERAGGHQPQHF. The CDR3, as DNA: TGCGCCAGCAGTCAAGAAAGGGCCGGGGGGCATCAGCCCCAGCATTTT.

This clonotype was picked up many times. A read error may account for a junction end that differs from germline. The V gene is TRBV27, the J gene TRBJ2-2; perhaps TRBD1 as D (6 bases). The CDR3 contains 14 residues. Germline values: CDR1 MNHEY, CDR2 SMNVEV (reference sequence). In DNA form, the CDR3 reads TGTGCCAGCACCTTACAGGGAGACACAGGGGAGCTGTTTTTT. It specifies CASTLQGDTGELFF.

This clonotype was counted ten times or more. The gene calls are TRBV25-1 and TRBJ1-2; tentative D call: TRBD1 (5 bases). The V end lost 6 bases, the J end lost 0 bases, and 20 bases lay between the germline ends. The CDR3 length is 17 residues. CDR1 and CDR2 (germline): MGHDK, SYGVNS. CDR3 nucleotide sequence: TGTGCCAGCAGGTGGGGACCTTGGGGACGGACTAACTATGGCTACACCTTC. Residues: CASRWGPWGRTNYGYTF.

The chain has TRBV29-1 and TRBJ2-7; maybe TRBD2 (5 bases). The CDR3 loop spans 12 amino acids. The V end was cut by 1 base, the J end by 6 bases, with 10 bases between. Germline loops: CDR1 SQVTM, CDR2 ANQGSEA. The CDR3 is CSVEGLEVEQYF. The DNA for the CDR3 is TGCAGCGTTGAAGGTTTGGAGGTCGAGCAGTACTTC.

V and J are TRBV30 and TRBJ1-6; a weak D match, TRBD1 (6 bases). Germline assignment: CDR1 GTSNPN and CDR2 SVGIG (reference sequence). Trimming removed 4 bases from V and 10 bases from J, with 23 bases in between. The CDR3 runs to 16 residues. CDR3 sequence reads: CAWTSFSQGIRSPLHF. The CDR3 DNA reads TGTGCCTGGACTTCCTTCTCACAGGGTATTCGATCACCCCTCCACTTT.

This clonotype has at least ten counts. V and J are TRBV20-1 and TRBJ1-1; 8 bases match TRBD1. V gave up 6 bases and J gave up 3 bases; unmatched junction bases: 9. The CDR3 contains 14 residues. The germline V gene encodes CDR1 DFQATT and CDR2 SNEGSKA (reference sequence). The DNA of the CDR3 is TGCAGTGCCCGCCCGGACAGGGCCCACACTGAAGCTTTCTTT. This codes for CSARPDRAHTEAFF.